This note documents a single T cell receptor beta chain sequence. The junction had 8 bases not matched to a gene; V was cut back by 1 base and J by 5 bases. This CDR3 comprises 16 residues. Germline CDR1 is MRHNA and CDR2 is SNTAGT. The data were taken from a study of blood T cell repertoires in COVID-19. Across the study: From the United States, Italy and Spain came samples of acute and convalescent COVID-19.

Participants were aged about 18 to 90 years, lived in 24 US areas, and enrolled virtually. In the study's own analysis: Reference gene primer amplification in the assay estimated nucleated cell counts. Libraries were prepared by immunoSEQ multiplex PCR; TCRdb keeps only in-frame clonotypes and omits some of them. For V, J and clone size, that table is used; D and trimming come from the DNA. This repertoire shows some 300,000 clones, around nine tenths found once; its top ten account for roughly 2%. The chain uses TRBV6-4 and TRBJ2-4; 7 bases line up with TRBD2. The source of this sequence is a woman aged 60 to 75 in a cohort exposed to, infected with or recovered from COVID-19 (not recorded which). The sample was PBMCs or T cells enriched from blood (not recorded which). The CDR3 DNA follows: TGTGCCAGCAGTGACTGGGGGGGGGAGTTCCAAAACATTCAGTACTTC. This translates into CASSDWGGEFQNIQYF.